A single sample is the source of the 28 T cell receptor beta chains below, sequenced in a study of OX40 agonist ivuxolimab in advanced cancers. The repertoire was sequenced with immunoSEQ multiplex PCR; TCRdb's copy has only in-frame clones and lacks some. The table records roughly 25,000 clones, 75% to 85% of them present only once. Here the sequenced sample was CD4+ or CD8+ T cells sorted from blood, taken in a trial of the OX40 agonist ivuxolimab. All receptors come from an adult with an advanced solid tumor such as melanoma, head and neck, liver or kidney cancer.

This chain links TRBV28 with TRBJ2-7; the D gene is possibly TRBD2 (5 bases). The CDR3 extends over 12 amino acids. CDR1 and CDR2 (germline): MDHEN, SYDVKM. The V end lost 7 bases, the J end lost 4 bases, and 11 bases lay between the germline ends. In DNA form, the CDR3 reads TGTGCCAGCACCCTAGCTGGGTACGAGCAGTACTTC. The encoded protein is CASTLAGYEQYF.

This chain joins TRBV5-1 and TRBJ2-7, with TRBD1 as a possible D gene (5 bases). Trimming stripped 2 bases from V and 6 bases from J, with 12 bases between. Looked up from germline, CDR1 is SGHRS and CDR2 is YFSETQ. The CDR3 is made up of 13 amino acids. CDR3 bases: TGCGCCAGCAGCTTAAATATACAGGCCGAGCAGTACTTC. Residues: CASSLNIQAEQYF.

The chain couples TRBV11-3 to TRBJ2-1; the match to TRBD1 covers 9 bases. Looked up from germline, CDR1 is SGHNT and CDR2 is YENEEA. The CDR3 sequence is 13 residues long. J lost 9 bases, V lost 4 bases, and 4 bases had no gene match. The CDR3 DNA reads as TGTGCCAGCAGCTCTACAGGGGGCACTGAGCAGTTCTTC. As protein: CASSSTGGTEQFF.

The chain joins TRBV7-2 to TRBJ2-1; 11 nucleotides match TRBD1. This CDR3 has 15 residues. Germline CDR1 reads SGHTA; CDR2 reads FQGNSA. Germline trimming cut 4 bases from V and 6 bases from J; bases unmatched to any gene: 5. For the CDR3, the DNA is TGTGCCAGCAGCTCGGACAGGGGGCGAGGCAATGAGCAGTTCTTC. Its protein product is CASSSDRGRGNEQFF.

This clone was detected only a few times. J is TRBJ2-2 and V is TRBV9; 11 positions agree with TRBD2. J was trimmed by 4 bases and V by 2 bases; bases with no gene match: 7. The germline V gene has CDR1 SGDLS and CDR2 YYNGEE. The CDR3 extends over 17 amino acids. The CDR3 sequence is CASSVGTSGSLTGELFF. The CDR3 DNA follows: TGTGCCAGCAGCGTGGGGACTAGCGGATCCCTCACCGGGGAGCTGTTTTTT. Combining the CDR3 with reference TRBV9 and TRBJ2-2 gives the whole variable domain DSGVTQTPKHLITATGQRVTLRCSPRSGDLSVYWYQQSLDQGLQFLIQYYNGEERAKGNILERFSAQQFPDLHSELNLSSLELGDSALYFCASSVGTSGSLTGELFFGEGSRLTVL.

The V and J genes are TRBV7-6 and TRBJ2-1; 10 bases match TRBD1. V shed 4 bases and J 6 bases; nucleotides not matched to a gene: 9. The CDR3 contains 16 residues. In germline, CDR1 is SGHVS, CDR2 FNYEAQ. The CDR3 sequence: CASSYFLTGGTNEQFF. The CDR3 coding sequence is TGTGCCAGCAGCTACTTCCTGACAGGGGGCACCAATGAGCAGTTCTTC.

The genes are TRBV5-5 and TRBJ1-2; D is undetermined. Germline V lookup: CDR1 SGHKS, CDR2 YYEKEE (reference sequence). V was clipped by 1 base and J by 0 bases, with 7 bases between them. The CDR3 runs to 14 residues. The chain's CDR3 is CASSLMLTNYGYTF. In DNA, the CDR3 is TGTGCCAGCAGCTTGATGCTCACTAACTATGGCTACACCTTC.

The V call is TRBV4-2, the J call TRBJ1-4; possible D gene TRBD1, 5 bases. The V end was cut by 6 bases, the J end by 5 bases, with 10 bases between. This CDR3 is built from 13 residues. The V gene's germline CDR1 is LGHNA and CDR2 YNFKEQ. CDR3 bases: TGTGCCAGCAGGCAGACAGAAAATGAAAAACTGTTTTTT. Protein: CASRQTENEKLFF.

The chain uses TRBV6-1 and TRBJ2-1, with a possible D match to TRBD1 (5 bases). Germline-derived CDR1 and CDR2 are MNHNS and SASEGT. Trimming left V 7 bases short and J 3 bases short, with 13 bases between. The CDR3 sequence is 14 residues long. In nucleotides, the CDR3 is TGTGCCAGCACCGCGCGACAGCTCTACAATGAGCAGTTCTTC. It translates to CASTARQLYNEQFF.

The rearrangement uses TRBV7-2 and TRBJ2-1, with no clear D. Germline V lookup: CDR1 SGHTA, CDR2 FQGNSA. Trimming stripped 5 bases from V and 8 bases from J, with 19 bases between. This CDR3 is 15 amino acids long. This chain's CDR3 is CASSQERPRSDEQFF. The CDR3, as DNA: TGTGCCAGCAGCCAGGAGAGGCCCCGGAGCGATGAGCAGTTCTTC.

This chain links TRBV6-4 with TRBJ1-5, with a possible D match to TRBD1 (5 bases). The germline gives CDR1 MRHNA, CDR2 SNTAGT. V dropped 0 bases and J dropped 2 bases, with 17 bases sitting between them. The CDR3 is 18 amino acids. CDR3 coding DNA: TGTGCCAGCAGTGACTCGGGGGGAGGGGCGGGGTGCAATCAGCCCCAGCATTTT. This encodes CASSDSGGGAGCNQPQHF.

This clone has only one observation. The genes are TRBV27 and TRBJ2-2; TRBD2 matches 9 bases. The CDR3 is made up of 18 amino acids. Germline V gene lookup returns CDR1 MNHEY and CDR2 SMNVEV (reference sequence). Trimming at V came to 8 bases and at J to 2 bases, leaving 15 bases not matched to a gene. DNA for the CDR3: TGTGCCAGCTCCAGCGGGGGGCTAGCGCATGGAAACACCGGGGAGCTGTTTTTT. Protein product: CASSSGGLAHGNTGELFF.

The chain is built from TRBV28 and TRBJ1-4, with TRBD1 identical over 9 bases. The trim removed 5 bases at V and 8 bases at J, leaving 12 bases unmatched. Germline V gene lookup returns CDR1 MDHEN and CDR2 SYDVKM. The CDR3 is 16 amino acids. The CDR3 DNA sequence: TGTGCCAGCAGTCCCCCTGGACAGGGGATTGGAGAAAAACTGTTTTTT. Protein: CASSPPGQGIGEKLFF.

This clone turned up a few times. The chain employs TRBV30 and TRBJ1-5; the D gene is possibly TRBD1 (5 bases). V lost 1 base and J lost 1, with 11 bases in between. The CDR3 has 15 amino acids. CDR1 is GTSNPN and CDR2 is SVGIG in the germline V gene (reference sequence). CDR3 in DNA: TGTGCCTGGAGTGCCGGGACGGGGAGCAATCAGCCCCAGCATTTT. Its translation is CAWSAGTGSNQPQHF.

The chain employs TRBV28 and TRBJ1-5; D is ambiguous. CDR1 and CDR2 (germline): MDHEN, SYDVKM. The CDR3 loop spans 13 amino acids. V lost 5 bases and J lost 0, with 5 bases in between. The CDR3 bases are TGTGCCAGCAGTGGACCTAGCAATCAGCCCCAGCATTTT. It yields the protein CASSGPSNQPQHF.

Remarks on this clone: Other DNA sequences of this sample code for an identical CDR3. The chain carries TRBV7-3 and TRBJ2-7; D possibly uses TRBD1 or TRBD2 (5 bases each). CDR3 length: 13 residues. Germline V gives CDR1 SGHTA, CDR2 FQGTGA. Trimming removed 8 bases from V and 5 bases from J, with 16 bases in between. The CDR3 reads CASGPGPQNEQYF. For the CDR3, the DNA is TGTGCCAGCGGACCGGGGCCTCAGAACGAGCAGTACTTC.

CDR3 loop: CASSPGGDSGANVLTF. The CDR3 nucleotides read TGTGCCAGCTCACCAGGGGGGGACTCTGGGGCCAACGTCCTGACTTTC. This chain uses TRBV18 with TRBJ2-6; 7 nucleotides align to TRBD2. CDR1 is KGHSH, CDR2 LQKENI, per germline. J was trimmed by 0 bases and V by 2 bases; bases with no gene match: 1. This CDR3 comprises 16 residues.

V usage is TRBV7-2 and J usage is TRBJ2-2; TRBD1 is a possible D gene (5 bases). The CDR3 is 17 amino acids. CDR1 and CDR2 from the germline V gene are SGHTA and FQGNSA. Trimming took off 1 base at V and 7 bases at J, with 19 bases between the two ends. This chain's CDR3 is CASSLGGDPGHGGELFF. For the CDR3, the DNA is TGTGCCAGCAGCTTAGGAGGAGACCCAGGGCATGGCGGGGAGCTGTTTTTT.

The CDR3 loop reads CASSKSATLAKTEAFF. The CDR3 DNA follows: TGTGCCAGCAGCAAATCCGCGACTTTAGCCAAGACTGAAGCTTTCTTT. The rearrangement uses TRBV21-1 and TRBJ1-1. TRBV21-1 has pseudogene status. The CDR3 length is 16 residues.

The chain recombines TRBV7-9 with TRBJ2-3, with 13 bases that match TRBD2. CDR1 and CDR2 from the germline V gene are SEHNR and FQNEAQ (reference sequence). The CDR3 is 17 amino acids. Trimming removed 1 base from V and 2 bases from J; junction bases left unmatched: 3. The CDR3 sequence: CASSLGLAGGNTDTQYF. CDR3 coding DNA: TGTGCCAGCAGCTTAGGACTAGCGGGAGGAAACACAGATACGCAGTATTTT.

This chain connects TRBV30 to TRBJ1-5; D call uncertain. CDR3 length: 15 amino acids. Trimming stripped 3 bases from V and 3 bases from J, with 15 bases between. The germline gives CDR1 GTSNPN, CDR2 SVGIG (reference sequence). The CDR3 DNA follows: TGTGCCTGGAGCGCTGGTAGGGCTTCCAATCAGCCCCAGCATTTT. It is translated as CAWSAGRASNQPQHF.

The chain is built from TRBV6-5 and TRBJ1-1; TRBD1 aligns across 7 bases. V trimming: 5 bases; J trimming: 1 base; junction bases outside the gene matches: 1. CDR3 size: 13 residues. Germline lookup yields CDR1 MNHEY and CDR2 SVGAGI. In nucleotides, the CDR3 is TGTGCCAGCAGTAGGGGGCGGAACACTGAAGCTTTCTTT. This translates into CASSRGRNTEAFF.

The V gene is TRBV28, the J gene TRBJ1-5; 9 nucleotides agree with TRBD1. The CDR3 totals 15 residues. The germline gives CDR1 MDHEN, CDR2 SYDVKM. V dropped 8 bases and J dropped 6; count of bases not matched to a gene: 11. The CDR3 protein is CASARGDRDGQPQHF. The DNA of the CDR3 is TGTGCCAGCGCCCGAGGGGACAGGGACGGTCAGCCCCAGCATTTT.

The chain uses TRBV6-6 and TRBJ1-3; D gene ambiguous. There are 14 residues in the CDR3. V lost 7 bases to trimming and J lost 0 bases, with 10 bases between them. Germline V CDR1 and CDR2: MNHNY, SVGAGI (reference sequence). CDR3 amino acids: CASTYGDSGNTIYF. In nucleotides, the CDR3 is TGTGCCAGCACCTACGGGGACTCTGGAAACACCATATATTTT.

This clone was found once. V gene TRBV5-6 combines with J gene TRBJ2-1; TRBD2 matches at 10 bases. CDR1 SGHDT and CDR2 YYEEEE come from the germline V gene. The V segment lost 1 base and the J segment 3 bases; nucleotides outside the gene matches: 7. This CDR3 contains 17 residues. The DNA of the CDR3 is TGTGCCAGCAGCTTGTACCGAGCGGGAGGGGGCTACAATGAGCAGTTCTTC. Protein sequence: CASSLYRAGGGYNEQFF.

The chain has TRBV10-3 and TRBJ1-1; D call uncertain. The V and J ends lost 5 bases and 3 bases respectively, with 16 bases between them. Germline lookup yields CDR1 ENHRY and CDR2 SYGVKD. CDR3 size: 15 residues. The CDR3 DNA follows: TGTGCCATCAGTCCCCAGGCCGAGAGTGACACTGAAGCTTTCTTT. Amino acids: CAISPQAESDTEAFF.

The rearrangement joins TRBV28 to TRBJ1-2; D remains ambiguous. The CDR3 is 15 amino acids. Germline assignment: CDR1 MDHEN and CDR2 SYDVKM. The V end was cut by 5 bases, the J end by 4 bases, with 17 bases between. For the CDR3, the DNA is TGTGCCAGCAGTAGTCCGGAGAGAGGAGGCTATGGCTACACCTTC. Amino acids: CASSSPERGGYGYTF.

V gene TRBV7-3 combines with J gene TRBJ1-5, with D unclear. The V gene's germline CDR1 is SGHTA and CDR2 FQGTGA. Trimming pared 1 base from V and 4 bases from J, leaving 5 bases between. CDR3 size: 13 residues. CDR3 amino acids: CASSLSQNQPQHF. As DNA, the CDR3 is TGTGCCAGCAGCTTAAGCCAGAATCAGCCCCAGCATTTT.